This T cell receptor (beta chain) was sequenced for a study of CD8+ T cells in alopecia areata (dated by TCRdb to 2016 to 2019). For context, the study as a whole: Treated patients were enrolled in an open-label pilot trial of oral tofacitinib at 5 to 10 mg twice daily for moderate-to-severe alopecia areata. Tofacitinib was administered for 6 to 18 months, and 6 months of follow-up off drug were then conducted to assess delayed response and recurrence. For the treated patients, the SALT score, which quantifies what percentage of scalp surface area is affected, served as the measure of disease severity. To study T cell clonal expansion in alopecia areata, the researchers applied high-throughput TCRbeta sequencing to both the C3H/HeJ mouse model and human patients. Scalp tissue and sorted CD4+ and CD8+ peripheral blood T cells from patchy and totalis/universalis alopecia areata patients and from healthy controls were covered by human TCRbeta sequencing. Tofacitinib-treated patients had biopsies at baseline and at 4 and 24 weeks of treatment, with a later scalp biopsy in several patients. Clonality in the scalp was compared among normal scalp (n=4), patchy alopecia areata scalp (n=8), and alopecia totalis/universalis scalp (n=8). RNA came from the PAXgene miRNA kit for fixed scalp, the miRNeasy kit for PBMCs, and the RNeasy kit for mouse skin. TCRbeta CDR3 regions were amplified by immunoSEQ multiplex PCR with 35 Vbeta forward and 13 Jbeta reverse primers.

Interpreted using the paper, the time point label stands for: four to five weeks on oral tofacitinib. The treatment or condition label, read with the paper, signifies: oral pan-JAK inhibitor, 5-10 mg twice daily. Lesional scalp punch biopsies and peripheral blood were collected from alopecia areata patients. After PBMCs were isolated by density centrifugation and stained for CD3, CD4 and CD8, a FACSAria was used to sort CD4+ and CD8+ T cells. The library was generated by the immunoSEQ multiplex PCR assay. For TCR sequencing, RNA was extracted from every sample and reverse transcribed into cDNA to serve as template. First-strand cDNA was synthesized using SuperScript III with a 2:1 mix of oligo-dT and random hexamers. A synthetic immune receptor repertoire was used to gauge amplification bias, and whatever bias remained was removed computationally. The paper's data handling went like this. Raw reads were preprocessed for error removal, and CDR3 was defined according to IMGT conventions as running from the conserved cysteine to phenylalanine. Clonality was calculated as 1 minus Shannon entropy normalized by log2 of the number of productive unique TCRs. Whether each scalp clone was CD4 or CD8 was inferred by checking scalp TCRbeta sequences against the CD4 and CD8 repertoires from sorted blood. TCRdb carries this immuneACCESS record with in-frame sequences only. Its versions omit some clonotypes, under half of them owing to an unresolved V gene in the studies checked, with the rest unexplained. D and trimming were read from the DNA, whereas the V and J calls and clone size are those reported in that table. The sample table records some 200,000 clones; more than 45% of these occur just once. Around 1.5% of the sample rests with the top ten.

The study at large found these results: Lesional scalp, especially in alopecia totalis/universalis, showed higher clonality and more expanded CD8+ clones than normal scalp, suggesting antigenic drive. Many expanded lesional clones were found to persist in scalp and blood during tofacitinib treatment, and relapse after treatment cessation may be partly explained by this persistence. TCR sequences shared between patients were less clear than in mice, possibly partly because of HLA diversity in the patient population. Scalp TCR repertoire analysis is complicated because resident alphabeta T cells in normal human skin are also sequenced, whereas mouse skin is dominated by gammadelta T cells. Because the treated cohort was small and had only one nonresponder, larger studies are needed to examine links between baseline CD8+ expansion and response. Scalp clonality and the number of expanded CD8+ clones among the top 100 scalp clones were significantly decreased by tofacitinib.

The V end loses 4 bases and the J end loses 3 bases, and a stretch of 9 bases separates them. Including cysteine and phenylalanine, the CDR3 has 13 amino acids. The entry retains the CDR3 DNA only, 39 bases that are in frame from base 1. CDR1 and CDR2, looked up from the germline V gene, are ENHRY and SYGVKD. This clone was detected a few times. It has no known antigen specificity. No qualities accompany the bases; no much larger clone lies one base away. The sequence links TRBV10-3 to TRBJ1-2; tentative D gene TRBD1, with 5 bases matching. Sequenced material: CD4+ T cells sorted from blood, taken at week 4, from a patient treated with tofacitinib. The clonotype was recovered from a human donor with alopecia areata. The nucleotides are TGTGCCATCAGTGGAGGGGACCACTATGGCTACACCTTC. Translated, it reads CAISGGDHYGYTF.